These 23 T cell receptor beta chains share one sample of origin, sequenced in a study of cytomegalovirus exposure and HLA in healthy donors. 60 Vbeta and 13 Jbeta primers were used in PCR. Libraries were prepared by immunoSEQ multiplex PCR; TCRdb keeps only in-frame clonotypes and omits some of them. The top ten hold approximately 4.3% of the sample, which has around 100,000 clones, roughly 80% seen once. The source material was PBMCs. All receptors come from a man aged 50-59 years in good health and CMV-seropositive.

This chain connects TRBV9 to TRBJ2-4; 12 bases map to TRBD2. CDR1 and CDR2 from the germline V gene are SGDLS and YYNGEE. Losses at the gene ends were 4 bases for V and 4 bases for J; bases not matched to a gene: 6. The CDR3 contains 16 residues. CDR3 protein: CASSPPGTSGKNIQYF. The DNA for the CDR3 is TGTGCCAGCAGCCCCCCGGGGACTAGCGGGAAAAACATTCAGTACTTC.

This clone was observed once. V and J are TRBV5-1 and TRBJ2-7; 13 positions agree with TRBD2. Germline V gives CDR1 SGHRS, CDR2 YFSETQ. This CDR3 has 15 amino acids. With V trimmed by 4 bases and J by 5 bases, 6 bases remained unmatched. Here the CDR3 reads CASSIGLAGVDEQYF. CDR3 DNA: TGCGCCAGCAGCATCGGACTAGCGGGAGTCGACGAGCAGTACTTC.

The chain combines TRBV18 with TRBJ2-2; 8 positions agree with TRBD2. The CDR3 consists of 16 residues. After removal of 3 bases from V and 5 bases from J, the junction contained 8 bases not matched to a gene. Germline-derived CDR1 and CDR2 are KGHSH and LQKENI. CDR3 residues: CASSPPSGSSTGELFF. DNA of the CDR3: TGTGCCAGCTCACCTCCGAGCGGGAGTAGTACCGGGGAGCTGTTTTTT.

The sample holds a few counts of this clone. The chain has TRBV21-1 and TRBJ1-1; the table names TRBD1, a call not compared with the DNA. TRBV21-1 is labeled a pseudogene. This CDR3 is 19 amino acids long. The CDR3 spells CASSKRGGTGAHQNTEAFF. CDR3 bases: TGTGCCAGCAGCAAACGGGGCGGGACAGGGGCCCATCAGAACACTGAAGCTTTCTTT.

The rearrangement uses TRBV10-3 and TRBJ2-5; D might be TRBD1 (5 bases). The V end was cut by 2 bases, the J end by 3 bases, with 7 bases between. The CDR3 spans 13 residues. The V gene's germline CDR1 is ENHRY and CDR2 SYGVKD. The CDR3: CAISEGQKETQYF. The CDR3 DNA follows: TGTGCCATCAGTGAGGGACAAAAAGAGACCCAGTACTTC.

Written as DNA, the CDR3 is TGTGCCAGCAGTCCCCCGGGGGGGTGGGATGAGCAGTTCTTC. Translation: CASSPPGGWDEQFF. The rearrangement joins TRBV28 to TRBJ2-1, with 8 bases that match TRBD2. Trimming cost V 5 bases and J 8 bases; bases outside gene matches: 8. Germline V gene sequence: CDR1 MDHEN, CDR2 SYDVKM. The CDR3 totals 14 residues.

The chain couples TRBV9 to TRBJ2-1; D possibly corresponds to TRBD2 (5 bases). Germline loops: CDR1 SGDLS, CDR2 YYNGEE. The length of the CDR3 is 16 residues. Trimming stripped 5 bases from V and 5 bases from J, with 20 bases between. CDR3 in amino acids: CASSPEGAGADNEQFF. The CDR3 DNA sequence: TGTGCCAGCAGTCCAGAGGGAGCAGGTGCCGACAATGAGCAGTTCTTC.

This clone turned up a few times. The CDR3 DNA is TGTGCCAGCAGTTTTTCTGGGATCGGGGGCGAGCAGTACTTC. This sequence encodes CASSFSGIGGEQYF. V gene TRBV28 combines with J gene TRBJ2-7, with a possible D match to TRBD2 (6 bases). Germline CDR1 MDHEN, CDR2 SYDVKM. The CDR3 has 14 residues. With 3 bases removed from V and 6 bases from J, the gap between germline ends came to 15 bases.

This sequence joins TRBV5-6 and TRBJ2-1, with D perhaps matching TRBD2 (6 bases). This CDR3 is 13 amino acids long. V gave up 4 bases and J gave up 9 bases, with 14 bases separating them. Per the germline V gene, CDR1 is SGHDT and CDR2 is YYEEEE. CDR3 bases: TGTGCCAGCAGCCCGACTGTCGGGGGTGAGCAGTTCTTC. It is translated as CASSPTVGGEQFF.

This CDR3 reads CASSLERHSAQYF. The CDR3 nucleotides are TGTGCCAGCAGCTTAGAGAGACATTCGGCCCAGTACTTC. The V call is TRBV11-2, the J call TRBJ2-5; D is unresolved. The germline gives CDR1 SGHAT, CDR2 FQNNGV. This CDR3 spans 13 amino acids. V lost 0 bases and J lost 9, with 11 bases in between. The complete variable domain, with remaining parts taken from reference TRBV11-2 and TRBJ2-5, reads EAGVAQSPRYKIIEKRQSVAFWCNPISGHATLYWYQQILGQGPKLLIQFQNNGVVDDSQLPKDRFSAERLKGVDSTLKIQPAKLEDSAVYLCASSLERHSAQYFGPGTRLLVL.

This chain uses TRBV6-1 with TRBJ1-4, with 8 bases that match TRBD1. From germline, CDR1 is MNHNS and CDR2 SASEGT. V gave up 4 bases and J gave up 10 bases; unmatched junction bases: 14. The length of the CDR3 is 16 residues. The CDR3 bases are TGTGCCAGCAGTGGCTTGGGGGGGACAGGAGAGGGAAAACTGTTTTTT. Amino acids: CASSGLGGTGEGKLFF.

The rearrangement joins TRBV27 to TRBJ2-2; 8 bases are shared with TRBD2. CDR3 length equals 15 residues. Germline CDR1 is MNHEY and CDR2 is SMNVEV (reference sequence). After removal of 2 bases from V and 6 bases from J, the junction contained 5 bases not matched to a gene. The CDR3 nucleotides read TGTGCCAGCAGTTTAGCGGGGGGCGCGGCCGGGGAGCTGTTTTTT. Protein product: CASSLAGGAAGELFF.

The chain joins TRBV9 to TRBJ2-2, with D tentatively TRBD1 (6 bases). V lost 3 bases to trimming and J lost 1 base, with 13 bases between them. CDR3 size: 16 residues. Germline CDR1 SGDLS, CDR2 YYNGEE. CDR3 coding DNA: TGTGCCAGCAGCGCCGAGACAGGAGTGAACACCGGGGAGCTGTTTTTT. Its translation is CASSAETGVNTGELFF.

The gene calls are TRBV11-3 and TRBJ2-1; tentatively, D is TRBD1 (6 bases). The length of the CDR3 is 16 residues. Trimming took 1 base from V and 4 from J, leaving 14 bases between them. Germline V lookup: CDR1 SGHNT, CDR2 YENEEA. CDR3 amino acids: CASSLGIPQGYNEQFF. The CDR3 DNA reads TGTGCCAGCAGCTTAGGAATCCCCCAGGGGTACAATGAGCAGTTCTTC.

The chain couples TRBV6-1 to TRBJ2-2; 8 bases fit TRBD1. Per germline, CDR1 MNHNS and CDR2 SASEGT. J lost 6 bases, V lost 4 bases, and 7 bases had no gene match. The CDR3 consists of 15 residues. The CDR3 sequence is CASSGQTGDPGELFF. The CDR3 nucleotides read TGTGCCAGCAGTGGACAGACAGGGGACCCCGGGGAGCTGTTTTTT.

The chain is built from TRBV5-4 and TRBJ1-4; D is undetermined. Deletions cut 2 bases from V and 6 bases from J, with 11 bases between. The CDR3 contains 14 residues. From germline, CDR1 is SGHNT and CDR2 YYREEE (reference sequence). The chain's CDR3 is CASSFPGLDEKLFF. CDR3 DNA: TGTGCCAGCAGCTTTCCAGGATTGGATGAAAAACTGTTTTTT. Complete variable domain (other parts from reference TRBV5-4 and TRBJ1-4): ETGVTQSPTHLIKTRGQQVTLRCSSQSGHNTVSWYQQALGQGPQFIFQYYREEENGRGNFPPRFSGLQFPNYSSELNVNALELDDSALYLCASSFPGLDEKLFFGSGTQLSVL.

The chain is built from TRBV30 and TRBJ1-2, with a weak D call TRBD1 (6 bases). This CDR3 is built from 14 residues. V lost 3 bases to trimming and J lost 3 bases, with 14 bases between them. Looked up from germline, CDR1 is GTSNPN and CDR2 is SVGIG (reference sequence). The CDR3 spells CAWRLTGKDYGYTF. The CDR3 DNA reads TGTGCCTGGAGGCTAACAGGGAAAGACTATGGCTACACCTTC.

V is TRBV6-5 and J is TRBJ2-7, with 9 bases fitting TRBD2. CDR1 and CDR2 from the germline V gene are MNHEY and SVGAGI. The CDR3 loop spans 14 amino acids. V lost 4 bases, J lost 5 bases, and 6 bases stayed unmatched. Here the CDR3 reads CASSSTGTSNEQYF. CDR3 DNA: TGTGCCAGCAGTTCCACAGGGACTAGCAACGAGCAGTACTTC.

V gene TRBV7-8 combines with J gene TRBJ2-1; 9 nucleotides match TRBD1. V was clipped by 5 bases and J by 5 bases; unmatched bases: 13. This CDR3 has 17 residues. Germline V lookup: CDR1 SGHVS, CDR2 FQNEAQ. DNA of the CDR3: TGTGCCAGCAGCCACAATCTCGGGACAGGGTTCAACAATGAGCAGTTCTTC. Translation gives CASSHNLGTGFNNEQFF.

CDR3 nucleotide sequence: TGCGCCAGCAGCTTGGTAACTTCCTACAATGAGCAGTTCTTC. The encoded protein is CASSLVTSYNEQFF. The V and J genes are TRBV5-1 and TRBJ2-1; D uncertain. The CDR3 length is 14 residues. Germline-derived CDR1 and CDR2 are SGHRS and YFSETQ. The V end was cut by 0 bases, the J end by 1 base, with 5 bases between.

The chain combines TRBV11-2 with TRBJ2-7; 13 positions agree with TRBD2. The CDR3 extends over 17 amino acids. V lost 5 bases and J lost 3; bases outside the gene matches: 10. The germline gives CDR1 SGHAT, CDR2 FQNNGV. CDR3 nucleotides: TGTGCCAGCAGCACCGCGGGCGGGACTAGCGGGATCTACGAGCAGTACTTC. This codes for CASSTAGGTSGIYEQYF.

The rearrangement links TRBV6-1 to TRBJ2-1; 13 bases align to TRBD2. CDR1 and CDR2 (germline): MNHNS, SASEGT. This CDR3 has 14 amino acids. V shed 10 bases, J shed 9 bases, and the junction held 9 bases outside the gene matches. CDR3 sequence (DNA): TGTGCCACCACCGGACTAGCGGGAGAGGGTGAGCAGTTCTTC. The encoded protein is CATTGLAGEGEQFF.

This chain joins TRBV9 and TRBJ2-3; D ambiguous. V lost 4 bases and J lost 1, with 10 bases in between. Per the germline V gene, CDR1 is SGDLS and CDR2 is YYNGEE. The CDR3 loop spans 14 amino acids. CDR3 in amino acids: CASSLETGTDTQYF. DNA of the CDR3: TGTGCCAGCAGCCTAGAGACTGGCACAGATACGCAGTATTTT.